The 22 T cell receptor beta chains below were found in one sample sequenced in a study of spatial heterogeneity in lung cancer. MiXCR, applied by TCRdb to the 5' RACE reads, yields one record per CDR3 protein. The table has 1,000 to 1,200 distinct CDR3 sequences, over 5% seen once. Time point meaning: sample taken at primary tumor resection. Unsorted samples of tumor, nontumor lung or frozen PBMC had their whole RNA sequenced. The sequencing used normal lung tissue next to the tumor, collected at surgery. Receptor source: a male donor with early-stage non-small cell lung cancer.

This clonotype occurred many times. The V gene is TRBV6-6, the J gene TRBJ1-1; unclear D gene. Germline V gene data show CDR1 as MNHNY and CDR2 as SVGAGI (reference sequence). Between the trimmed V and J ends, which lost 6 bases and 2 bases, there was a span of 10 bases. The CDR3 runs to 13 residues. The CDR3 loop is CASRTGPNTEAFF. CDR3 bases: TGTGCCAGCAGGACCGGGCCCAACACTGAAGCTTTCTTT.

This clonotype is medium-sized by share. This sequence joins TRBV11-2 and TRBJ1-1; no definite D call. This CDR3 comprises 11 residues. Trimming took 5 bases from V and 3 from J, leaving 4 bases between them. Germline V gene lookup returns CDR1 SGHAT and CDR2 FQNNGV. CDR3 residues: CASSPYTEAFF. CDR3 nucleotide sequence: TGTGCCAGCAGCCCGTACACTGAAGCTTTCTTT.

By share of the sample, this clonotype is large (0.1 to 1%). This chain joins TRBV28 and TRBJ1-2; D unclear. Germline CDR1 MDHEN, CDR2 SYDVKM. The CDR3 length is 11 residues. Trimming took 4 bases from V and 5 from J, leaving 5 bases between them. CDR3 coding DNA: TGTGCCAGCAGTTCCCGTTATGGCTACACCTTC. Translated, it gives CASSSRYGYTF.

This clonotype is deemed medium-sized. This rearrangement joins TRBV28 to TRBJ2-7, with 12 bases aligning to TRBD2. In germline, CDR1 is MDHEN, CDR2 SYDVKM. The CDR3 totals 20 residues. The junction had 22 bases not matched to a gene; V was cut back by 4 bases and J by 6 bases. CDR3 nucleotide sequence: TGTGCCAGCAGTTCTCACTTGGTTAGTACTAGCGGGAGGTCAAACGGCGAGCAGTACTTC. As protein: CASSSHLVSTSGRSNGEQYF.

This clonotype qualifies as medium-sized. J is TRBJ2-5 and V is TRBV30; unclear D gene. The V end lost 5 bases, the J end lost 0 bases, and 10 bases lay between the germline ends. Germline loops: CDR1 GTSNPN, CDR2 SVGIG (reference sequence). The CDR3 sequence is 13 residues long. The CDR3 is CAWDSLYQETQYF. Here the CDR3 DNA reads TGTGCCTGGGACTCTCTGTACCAAGAGACCCAGTACTTC.

By share of the sample, this clonotype is medium-sized. The chain uses TRBV7-9 and TRBJ2-2; D is unresolved. Trimming took off 2 bases at V and 4 bases at J, with 5 bases between the two ends. The CDR3 loop spans 13 amino acids. The germline gives CDR1 SEHNR, CDR2 FQNEAQ (reference sequence). The CDR3 nucleotides are TGTGCCAGCAGCTTAATGGGCACCGGGGAGCTGTTTTTT. Translation gives CASSLMGTGELFF. The variable domain in full, with the rest retrieved from reference TRBV7-9 and TRBJ2-2, is DTGVSQNPRHKITKRGQNVTFRCDPISEHNRLYWYRQTLGQGPEFLTYFQNEAQLEKSRLLSDRFSAERPKGSFSTLEIQRTEQGDSAMYLCASSLMGTGELFFGEGSRLTVL.

This clonotype is judged medium-sized. This rearrangement joins TRBV5-1 to TRBJ1-1; the D is unclear. Deletions cut 4 bases from V and 1 base from J, with 8 bases between. The CDR3 has 13 amino acids. The germline V gene has CDR1 SGHRS and CDR2 YFSETQ. The CDR3 DNA is TGCGCCAGCAGCGCTGGGGAGAACACTGAAGCTTTCTTT. Its translation is CASSAGENTEAFF.

This clonotype is classed as medium-sized. The chain uses TRBV30 and TRBJ1-5; D is unclear. This CDR3 comprises 13 residues. Germline assignment: CDR1 GTSNPN and CDR2 SVGIG (reference sequence). Trimming stripped 0 bases from V and 5 bases from J, with 8 bases between. The CDR3 spells CAWSVGGDQPQHF. The CDR3 DNA is TGTGCCTGGAGTGTAGGAGGTGATCAGCCCCAGCATTTT.

The chain links TRBV5-8 to TRBJ2-3, with 12 bases that match TRBD2. V lost 3 bases and J lost 0; bases outside the gene matches: 5. The CDR3 totals 17 residues. From germline, CDR1 is SGHTS and CDR2 YDEGEE. The CDR3 is CASSWAGTSGSTDTQYF. The DNA of the CDR3 is TGTGCCAGCAGCTGGGCCGGGACTAGCGGGAGCACAGATACGCAGTATTTT.

In its sample, this clonotype ranks as medium-sized. The CDR3 sequence is CATTPGTANEKLFF. CDR3 bases: TGTGCCACCACGCCCGGGACAGCTAATGAAAAACTGTTTTTT. The V gene is TRBV6-1, the J gene TRBJ1-4; 7 positions agree with TRBD1. V was pared by 10 bases and J by 3 bases, with 8 bases of the junction left unmatched. CDR1 and CDR2 from the germline V gene are MNHNS and SASEGT. This CDR3 has 14 residues.

This clonotype is deemed large. This chain links TRBV27 with TRBJ2-7, with D possibly being TRBD1 or TRBD2 (5 bases each). The CDR3 contains 12 residues. The V end lost 2 bases, the J end lost 4 bases, and 6 bases lay between the germline ends. Germline V gives CDR1 MNHEY, CDR2 SMNVEV (reference sequence). The CDR3, as DNA: TGTGCCAGCAGTTTAGGGGGATACGAGCAGTACTTC. This encodes CASSLGGYEQYF.

This clonotype is categorized as medium-sized. The chain links TRBV29-1 to TRBJ2-7; D is ambiguous. The germline V and J ends were trimmed by 7 bases and 2 bases, with 18 bases remaining between them. Germline V gene sequence: CDR1 SQVTM, CDR2 ANQGSEA. The CDR3 loop spans 14 amino acids. The CDR3 sequence is CSGARGPPTYEQYF. Here the CDR3 DNA reads TGCAGCGGGGCCCGCGGTCCACCAACCTACGAGCAGTACTTC.

J is TRBJ2-7 and V is TRBV6-5; 7 bases line up with TRBD1. The CDR3 has 15 residues. Germline trimming cut 8 bases from V and 0 bases from J; bases unmatched to any gene: 10. Germline V gene lookup returns CDR1 MNHEY and CDR2 SVGAGI. The CDR3 loop is CASSETGPVSYEQYF. CDR3 coding DNA: TGTGCCAGCTCGGAGACAGGGCCCGTCTCCTACGAGCAGTACTTC.

This clonotype ranks as medium-sized. The chain joins TRBV11-3 to TRBJ2-7, with D perhaps matching TRBD1 or TRBD2 (5 bases each). V was trimmed by 6 bases and J by 6 bases, leaving 15 bases between them. This CDR3 spans 13 amino acids. In germline, CDR1 is SGHNT, CDR2 YENEEA. CDR3 bases: TGTGCCAGCAGTACCGGGACCGGGCGCGAGCAGTACTTC. Translating gives CASSTGTGREQYF.

This clonotype occurred a few times. The chain links TRBV6-5 to TRBJ1-1; D is undetermined. The ends were cut back, 6 bases at V and 7 bases at J, with 9 bases in the middle. This CDR3 contains 11 residues. Per the germline V gene, CDR1 is MNHEY and CDR2 is SVGAGI. The DNA of the CDR3 is TGTGCCAGCAGAGGCAGCTTTGAAGCTTTCTTT. The encoded protein is CASRGSFEAFF.

This clonotype is labeled large. The CDR3 here is CASSPGRSGTQYF. DNA of the CDR3: TGTGCCAGCAGCCCGGGACGCAGCGGGACCCAGTACTTC. The genes are TRBV7-2 and TRBJ2-5; D is perhaps TRBD1 or TRBD2 (5 bases each). The germline gives CDR1 SGHTA, CDR2 FQGNSA. The CDR3 totals 13 residues. Trimming cost V 5 bases and J 7 bases, with 14 bases left between them.

This clonotype is categorized as large (0.1 to 1%). The rearrangement joins TRBV6-2 or TRBV6-3 to TRBJ2-1; either TRBD1 or TRBD2 may supply D (5 bases each). V dropped 6 bases and J dropped 6 bases, with 18 bases sitting between them. The CDR3 extends over 15 amino acids. CDR1 and CDR2 (germline): MNHEY, SVGEGT. This chain's CDR3 is CASSPGPRWSNEQFF. DNA for the CDR3: TGTGCCAGCAGCCCGGGACCCAGGTGGTCCAATGAGCAGTTCTTC.

This clonotype qualifies as medium-sized. J is TRBJ2-1 and V is TRBV6-6; a possible D gene is TRBD2 (5 bases). This CDR3 has 15 residues. Germline values: CDR1 MNHNY, CDR2 SVGAGI (reference sequence). Trimming took off 6 bases at V and 5 bases at J, with 17 bases between the two ends. The CDR3 DNA reads TGTGCCAGCAGGCCTGAGGCGGGTCGTCACAATGAGCAGTTCTTC. Encoded protein: CASRPEAGRHNEQFF.

At least ten counts were recorded for this clonotype. The V and J genes are TRBV28 and TRBJ2-6; D possibly corresponds to TRBD2 (5 bases). With 6 bases removed from V and 4 bases from J, the gap between germline ends came to 13 bases. Germline assignment: CDR1 MDHEN and CDR2 SYDVKM. The length of the CDR3 is 15 residues. Written as DNA, the CDR3 is TGTGCCAGCAGCGATCCGGGGTCCGGGGCCAACGTCCTGACTTTC. This encodes CASSDPGSGANVLTF.

By frequency in the sample, this clonotype is medium-sized. This chain connects TRBV20-1 to TRBJ2-1; unclear D gene. The CDR3 totals 14 residues. CDR1 is DFQATT and CDR2 is SNEGSKA in the germline V gene (reference sequence). Trimming stripped 7 bases from V and 0 bases from J, with 13 bases between. The CDR3 is CSESKPGSYNEQFF. For the CDR3, the DNA is TGCAGTGAGTCCAAGCCAGGCTCCTACAATGAGCAGTTCTTC.

This clonotype is judged medium-sized. The chain has TRBV28 and TRBJ2-2, with D perhaps matching TRBD1 (6 bases). In germline, CDR1 is MDHEN, CDR2 SYDVKM. The CDR3 consists of 13 residues. V lost 6 bases, J lost 2 bases, and 7 bases lay in between. The CDR3 sequence: CASRGGNTGELFF. CDR3 in DNA: TGTGCCAGCAGAGGGGGAAACACCGGGGAGCTGTTTTTT.

The gene calls are TRBV5-1 and TRBJ2-2; D perhaps matches TRBD2 (5 bases). V lost 8 bases and J 3 bases, leaving 20 bases between the germline ends. Germline CDR1 reads SGHRS; CDR2 reads YFSETQ. This CDR3 region has 16 residues. This chain's CDR3 is CASRPVGERDTGELFF. In DNA, the CDR3 is TGCGCCAGTCGCCCCGTCGGGGAGCGTGACACCGGGGAGCTGTTTTTT.